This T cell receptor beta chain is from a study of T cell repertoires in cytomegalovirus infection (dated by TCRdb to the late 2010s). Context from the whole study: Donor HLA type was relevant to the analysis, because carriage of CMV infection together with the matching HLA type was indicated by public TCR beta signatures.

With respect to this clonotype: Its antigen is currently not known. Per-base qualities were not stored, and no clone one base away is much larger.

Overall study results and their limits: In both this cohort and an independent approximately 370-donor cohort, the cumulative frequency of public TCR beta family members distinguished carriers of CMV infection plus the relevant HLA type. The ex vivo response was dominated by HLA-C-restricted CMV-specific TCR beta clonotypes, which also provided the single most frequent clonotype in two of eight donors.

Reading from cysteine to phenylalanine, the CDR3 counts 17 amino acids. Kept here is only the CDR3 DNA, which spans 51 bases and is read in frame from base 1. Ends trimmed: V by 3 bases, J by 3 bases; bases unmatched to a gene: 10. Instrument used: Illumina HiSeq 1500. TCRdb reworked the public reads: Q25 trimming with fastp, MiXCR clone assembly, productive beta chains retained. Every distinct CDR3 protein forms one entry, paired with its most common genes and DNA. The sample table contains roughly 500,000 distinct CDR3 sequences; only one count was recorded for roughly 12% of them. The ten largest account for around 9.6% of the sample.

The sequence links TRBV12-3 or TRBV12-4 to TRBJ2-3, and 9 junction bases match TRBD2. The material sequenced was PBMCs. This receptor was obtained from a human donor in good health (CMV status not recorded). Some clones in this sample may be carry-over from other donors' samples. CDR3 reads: CASSFLGTSRKTDTQYF. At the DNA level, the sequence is TGTGCCAGCAGTTTCCTCGGGACTAGCAGGAAAACAGATACGCAGTATTTT.